Listed here is a single T cell receptor (beta chain). Its target is not known. One end of the junction is discordant with germline, which a read error may explain. The sample belongs to a study of CD8+CD57+ T cells in acquired aplastic anemia. As for the study in general: Mean yield of DNA from sorted CD4+ and CD8+ cells was 3 to 3.5 ug. Study results and limitations: It was found that approximately 29 CD8+ CDR3 sequences were shared between patients and controls.

TCR beta VDJ and CDR3 profiles were obtained from a genomic DNA template. TCRdb re-called the reads with MiXCR, one entry per CDR3 protein. The sample lists about 160,000 distinct CDR3 sequences, roughly 47% occurring once. This CDR3 region has 13 residues. Germline values: CDR1 SGHTA, CDR2 FQGTGA. This chain joins TRBV7-3 and TRBJ2-2, with D possibly being TRBD2 (6 bases). The sample taken for sequencing was sorted CD4+, CD8+, or CD8+CD57+ T cells (not recorded which) from PBMCs. This TCR was sampled from a human donor in good health. CDR3 bases: TGTGCCAGCAGCTTACTCATCGGCGGGGAGCCGTTTTTT. Its protein is CASSLLIGGEPFF.